This TCR beta chain was sequenced for a study of T cells in Graves' hyperthyroidism and ophthalmopathy. Study-wide results and limits: From stable hyperthyroidism, ophthalmopathy was set apart by a 13 V-J model.

There are 13 residues in the CDR3. Germline CDR1 is DFQATT and CDR2 is SNEGSKA (reference sequence). Trimming removed 4 bases from V and 8 bases from J, with 14 bases in between. Stable disease denoted Graves' hyperthyroidism without ophthalmopathy progression within 18 months. Newly diagnosed patients aged 18 to 65 had hyperthyroidism of under 2 months' duration. This clonotype occurred a few times. Antigen: not known. RNA transcripts served as the template for amplifying TCR beta CDR3 regions. The HTBI primer set served for first-round RT-PCR of the TCR CDR3. TCRdb passed the multiplex PCR reads through MiXCR, listing each CDR3 protein once. The sample has 300,000 to 450,000 distinct CDR3 sequences; more than 11% are singletons.

The source is an older woman with Graves' hyperthyroidism. The chain combines TRBV20-1 with TRBJ1-4; D uncertain. Sample: blood. CDR3 in amino acids: CSANGRFSEKLFF. CDR3 coding DNA: TGCAGTGCTAATGGACGCTTCTCAGAAAAACTGTTTTTT.